Described below is a single T cell receptor (beta chain) sequence and its context. There are 16 residues in the CDR3. Per germline, CDR1 SGHNT and CDR2 YYREEE (reference sequence). Trimming at V came to 4 bases and at J to 3 bases, leaving 11 bases not matched to a gene. The data derive from a study of blood T cell repertoires in COVID-19. Study details: The United States, Italy and Spain supplied acute and convalescent COVID-19 samples. The cDNA or gDNA used as material had been derived from T cells, B-cell-depleted T cells, or PBMCs.

Authors' data handling: Estimation of nucleated cell counts was performed using reference gene primer amplification. Profiling relied on immunoSEQ multiplex PCR, and the TCRdb table lists in-frame clones only, not all of them. The V and J calls and clone size are taken from that table; D and trimming were inferred from the DNA. The sample includes 120,000 or so clones, more than 70% of them seen just once. Material: peripheral blood. The receptor was isolated from a human donor in a cohort sampled during active COVID-19. The chain carries TRBV5-4 and TRBJ2-7; 9 nucleotides align to TRBD1. The CDR3: CASSRAQGQGNYEQYF. The CDR3 nucleotides read TGTGCCAGCAGCCGTGCACAGGGACAGGGTAACTACGAGCAGTACTTC.